This T cell receptor (beta chain) was recovered during a study of blood T cell repertoires in COVID-19. As for the study in general: Researchers got acute and convalescent COVID-19 samples from the United States, Italy and Spain.

CDR1 and CDR2 from the germline V gene are MNHNY and SVGAGI (reference sequence). V dropped 8 bases and J dropped 4 bases, with 18 bases sitting between them. The CDR3 loop spans 15 amino acids. Libraries were prepared by immunoSEQ multiplex PCR; TCRdb keeps only in-frame clonotypes and omits some of them. This repertoire shows tens of thousands of clones, roughly three quarters found once; its top ten account for more than 15%. This chain joins TRBV6-6 and TRBJ2-4; TRBD1 is a possible D gene (5 bases). The TCR sequence derives from a man between 65 and 79 years old with active or convalescent COVID-19. Sequenced sample: peripheral blood. The DNA for the CDR3 is TGTGCCAGCGTGGGTTACGGGCAGGGAAAAAACATTCAGTACTTC. Protein: CASVGYGQGKNIQYF.